The clone carrying this TCR beta chain has at least ten counts. TCRdb called the 5' RACE reads again in MiXCR, with one record for every CDR3 protein. The sample lists around 21,000 distinct CDR3 sequences, 3.5% to 4.5% occurring once. This sample was included in a study of early T cells in non-severe SARS-CoV-2 infection. The CDR3 runs 13 residues. V was pared by 10 bases and J by 7 bases, with 12 bases of the junction left unmatched. The J gene is TRBJ1-2, the V gene TRBV12-3 or TRBV12-4; 7 bases match TRBD1. The clonotype comes from an adult who was a healthcare worker with PCR-confirmed SARS-CoV-2 infection or an uninfected control (not recorded which). Sequenced: whole blood. The CDR3 reads CATTGLSLFGYTF. CDR3 bases: TGTGCCACGACAGGGCTCTCTTTGTTTGGCTACACCTTC.